This T cell receptor beta chain was identified in a study of T cell repertoires in cytomegalovirus infection (dated by TCRdb to about 2019). Study-level background: Donor HLA type was relevant to the analysis, because carriage of CMV infection together with the matching HLA type was indicated by public TCR beta signatures.

This clonotype appeared many times. Its antigen remains undetermined. The record has no base qualities; no much larger clone is one base away. What the work shows at the level of the full study, not this receptor alone: Cumulative frequency of public TCR beta family members discriminated carriers of CMV infection plus the relevant HLA type in this cohort and an independent 352-donor cohort. The ex vivo response was dominated by HLA-C-restricted CMV-specific TCR beta clonotypes, which also provided the single most frequent clonotype in two of eight donors.

Cut back by 5 bases and 1 base, the V and J ends lie 17 bases apart. CDR3 length: 16 amino acids, cysteine to phenylalanine. Just CDR3 DNA is preserved here, 48 bases in frame from base 1. From a lookup of the germline V gene, CDR1 and CDR2 are SGHTA and FQGNSA. The data were produced on an Illumina HiSeq 1500. TCRdb ran its own pipeline on the public reads, namely fastp trimming at Q25 and MiXCR clone calling, and kept in-frame beta chains. Here each entry gathers all rows of one CDR3 protein and keeps the most common genes and DNA. The sample records 150,000 to 200,000 distinct CDR3 sequences, roughly 9.8% of which are singletons. The ten largest account for roughly 4.8% of the sample.

The chain is encoded by TRBV7-2 joined to TRBJ1-1, with a weak D call of TRBD1 (5 bases match). The sequence came from a human donor in good health (CMV status not recorded). Some clones in this sample may be carry-over from other donors' samples. The sequenced sample consisted of PBMCs. For the CDR3, the sequence is CASSREGAGTNTEAFF. The bases are TGTGCCAGCAGCAGGGAGGGTGCAGGGACGAACACTGAAGCTTTCTTT.